This T cell receptor (beta chain) was identified during a study of identical twins. Each CDR3 protein is one row after TCRdb ran MiXCR on the 5' RACE reads. This sample has 700,000 or so distinct CDR3 sequences, with over 20% found just once. Every donor was a healthy Caucasian. This clonotype was seen repeatedly, ten times or more. V dropped 6 bases and J dropped 1 base, with 21 bases sitting between them. Germline V gene data show CDR1 as SQVTM and CDR2 as ANQGSEA. CDR3 size: 16 residues. The data were also submitted as part of a second study, on T cells expressing NK-cell markers. That paper notes: The sequencing cohort of eight donors included seven HCMV-seropositive individuals and one seronegative individual.

What was sequenced was PBMCs. The source of this sequence is a woman aged 18-29 years in good health. The V call is TRBV29-1, the J call TRBJ1-1; no clear D gene. CDR3: CSVQEATRLKNTEAFF. The CDR3 DNA follows: TGCAGCGTCCAAGAGGCCACCCGGCTGAAGAACACTGAAGCTTTCTTT.